A single T cell receptor (beta chain) is shown here with its context. The antigen is not known. A read error may be the cause here, since a much bigger clone is one base away. cDNA libraries of TCR beta carried unique molecular identifiers. In TCRdb, the PCR reads were re-called with MiXCR into one record per CDR3 protein. The repertoire holds about 200,000 distinct CDR3 sequences, roughly 30% seen once, with 3% to 3.5% in the top ten. The sample belongs to a study of post-analysis software for immune sequencing data. The V gene end was trimmed by 0 bases and the J gene end by 2 bases; junction bases not matched to a gene: 7. There are 17 residues in the CDR3. CDR1 and CDR2 (germline): SEHNR, FQNEAQ (reference sequence). Study findings and constraints: Elevated frequency relative to controls characterized four or five TRBV segments in patients, TRBV5-6, TRBV5-1 and TRBV20-1 among them. Multiple sclerosis patients had significantly lower normalized Chao1 diversity than controls.

The TCR originated in a girl aged 2-17 years with multiple sclerosis. Sequences were obtained from blood. The chain combines TRBV7-9 with TRBJ2-1, with 7 nucleotides matching TRBD1. The CDR3 is CASSLARRDRAYNEQFF. CDR3 DNA sequence: TGTGCCAGCAGCTTAGCGCGCCGGGACAGAGCCTACAATGAGCAGTTCTTC.